This T cell receptor (beta chain) was recorded in a study of blood T cell repertoires in COVID-19. About the study: The United States, Italy and Spain were the sources of the acute and convalescent COVID-19 samples. T cells, B-cell-depleted T cells, or PBMCs supplied cDNA or gDNA.

Here immunoSEQ multiplex PCR was the method, and the copy in TCRdb shows in-frame clones only, minus some. The sample includes tens of thousands of clones, about 90% of them seen just once. The CDR3 is made up of 14 amino acids. CDR1 and CDR2 (germline): MDHEN, SYDVKM. The trim removed 2 bases at V and 5 bases at J, leaving 5 bases unmatched. This clone has only a few counts. The clonotype was recovered from a human donor in a cohort sampled during active COVID-19. The chain has TRBV28 and TRBJ2-7, with 8 bases fitting TRBD1. Sequencing was performed on peripheral blood. For the CDR3, the DNA is TGTGCCAGCAGTTTAGCCAGGGGGCGCGACGAGCAGTACTTC. As protein: CASSLARGRDEQYF.